A single sample is the source of the 27 T cell receptor beta chains below, sequenced in a study of T cell repertoires in cytomegalovirus infection. Via MiXCR, TCRdb re-called the reads, giving one row per CDR3 protein. The sample consists of approximately 500,000 distinct CDR3 sequences, about 15% of them appearing once. Sequences were obtained from CD8+ T cells from PBMCs. The origin of the receptors is a human donor in good health (CMV status not recorded). Some clones in this sample may be carry-over from other donors' samples.

This clonotype appeared a few times. The DNA of the CDR3 is TGTGCCACCAGTGATTTGACTAGCGGGATAAGTACCGATACGCAGTATTTT. This codes for CATSDLTSGISTDTQYF. The chain combines TRBV24-1 with TRBJ2-3; 10 bases map to TRBD2. The junction had 8 bases not matched to a gene; V was cut back by 0 bases and J by 6 bases. Germline V gene data show CDR1 as KGHDR and CDR2 as SFDVKD. This CDR3 has 17 amino acids.

The chain has TRBV14 and TRBJ2-7, with TRBD2 identical over 9 bases. CDR1 and CDR2 (germline): SGHDN, FVKESK. The CDR3 consists of 15 residues. V gave up 5 bases and J gave up 3 bases; unmatched junction bases: 8. The CDR3 protein is CASSSRLAEIYEQYF. The CDR3 region has the DNA TGTGCCAGCAGCAGCAGACTAGCGGAGATCTACGAGCAGTACTTC.

The sample holds many counts of this clonotype. V usage is TRBV11-1 and J usage is TRBJ2-7, with D perhaps assigned TRBD1 or TRBD2 (5 bases each). Trimming took off 5 bases at V and 2 bases at J, with 13 bases between the two ends. The V gene's germline CDR1 is SGHAT and CDR2 FQDESV (reference sequence). The CDR3 is made up of 14 amino acids. The CDR3 DNA reads as TGTGCCAGCAGCCATGGGGACGGGCCCTACGAGCAGTACTTC. This translates into CASSHGDGPYEQYF.

V is TRBV4-1 and J is TRBJ2-5; maybe TRBD2 (6 bases). CDR3 length equals 14 residues. Deletions cut 0 bases from V and 5 bases from J, with 10 bases between. Germline-derived CDR1 and CDR2 are MGHRA and YSYEKL. Written as DNA, the CDR3 is TGCGCCAGCAGCCAAGATGGGGGGAGGGAGACCCAGTACTTC. It specifies CASSQDGGRETQYF.

This chain links TRBV2 with TRBJ2-7, with 9 bases that match TRBD1. V lost 8 bases to trimming and J lost 3 bases; unmatched junction nucleotides: 8. Looked up from germline, CDR1 is SNHLY and CDR2 is FYNNEI. The CDR3 covers 14 residues. The CDR3 DNA reads as TGTGCCAGCCTTGGGGGGACAGGGATCTACGAGCAGTACTTC. It translates to CASLGGTGIYEQYF.

The chain carries TRBV20-1 and TRBJ2-7, with a tentative D call TRBD2 (5 bases). There are 13 residues in the CDR3. Trimming pared 0 bases from V and 4 bases from J, leaving 10 bases between. CDR1 and CDR2 (germline): DFQATT, SNEGSKA (reference sequence). The DNA for the CDR3 is TGCAGTGCTAGAGATAGCGAGGGTTACGAGCAGTACTTC. It codes for CSARDSEGYEQYF.

The V call is TRBV5-1, the J call TRBJ1-1, with TRBD1 as a possible D gene (5 bases). The ends were cut back, 4 bases at V and 1 base at J, with 11 bases in the middle. The V gene's germline CDR1 is SGHRS and CDR2 YFSETQ. This CDR3 contains 14 residues. The CDR3 DNA sequence: TGCGCCAGCAGCAGGCATGACAGGAACACTGAAGCTTTCTTT. Protein product: CASSRHDRNTEAFF. Combining the CDR3 with reference TRBV5-1 and TRBJ1-1 gives the whole variable domain KAGVTQTPRYLIKTRGQQVTLSCSPISGHRSVSWYQQTPGQGLQFLFEYFSETQRNKGNFPGRFSGRQFSNSRSEMNVSTLELGDSALYLCASSRHDRNTEAFFGQGTRLTVV.

This clonotype was counted ten times or more. This chain uses TRBV12-3 or TRBV12-4 with TRBJ2-7; D is tentatively TRBD1 or TRBD2 (5 bases each). Trimming removed 4 bases at V and 3 bases at J, with 19 bases between. This CDR3 is 16 amino acids long. The CDR3 sequence is CASSYDGTATIYEQYF. The CDR3 DNA reads TGTGCCAGCAGTTACGATGGGACCGCGACCATCTACGAGCAGTACTTC.

Details on this clonotype: A read error may explain this, as a much larger clone is one base away. Likely a read error: the CDR3 ends without its conserved phenylalanine or tryptophan. The genes are TRBV7-1 and TRBJ2-7; a possible D gene is TRBD1 (6 bases). TRBV7-1 is treated as an ORF (open reading frame) with a function not yet certain. Trimming left V 5 bases short and J 0 bases short, with 14 bases between. CDR3 size: 15 residues. The CDR3 loop is CASSPTGKNSYEQYL. In DNA, the CDR3 is TGTGCCAGCAGCCCCACAGGGAAAAACTCCTACGAGCAGTACTTA.

V usage is TRBV19 and J usage is TRBJ1-1, with D tentatively TRBD1 (5 bases). Trimming removed 10 bases at V and 0 bases at J, with 21 bases between. Germline loops: CDR1 LNHDA, CDR2 SQIVND (reference sequence). This CDR3 is 16 amino acids long. The CDR3 DNA reads as TGTGCCACCCTACCCGGGGGATTGGCGATGAACACTGAAGCTTTCTTT. It specifies CATLPGGLAMNTEAFF.

The chain carries TRBV2 and TRBJ1-5, with a tentative D call TRBD1 (6 bases). CDR1 and CDR2 (germline): SNHLY, FYNNEI. The CDR3 has 16 residues. V was shortened by 4 bases and J by 3 bases, with 16 bases between the two germline ends. The CDR3 loop is CASSARQVLTNQPQHF. CDR3 nucleotide sequence: TGTGCCAGCAGTGCAAGACAGGTTCTTACCAATCAGCCCCAGCATTTT.

This chain joins TRBV5-1 and TRBJ1-1; D unclear. This CDR3 region has 13 residues. V shed 5 bases and J shed 3 bases, with 11 bases lying between them. Germline loops: CDR1 SGHRS, CDR2 YFSETQ. CDR3 region: CASSINMDTEAFF. The CDR3 nucleotides are TGCGCCAGCAGTATAAATATGGACACTGAAGCTTTCTTT.

This clonotype has ten or more counts. This rearrangement joins TRBV4-2 to TRBJ2-1, with D possibly matching TRBD2 (6 bases). The V end lost 5 bases, the J end lost 5 bases, and 13 bases lay between the germline ends. The CDR3 totals 14 residues. Looked up from germline, CDR1 is LGHNA and CDR2 is YNFKEQ. The CDR3, as DNA: TGTGCCAGCAGCTCAGGGACTGGGGACAATGAGCAGTTCTTC. As protein: CASSSGTGDNEQFF.

This clonotype was counted many times. This chain connects TRBV12-5 to TRBJ1-3; D not resolved. CDR1 is LGHNT, CDR2 FRNRAP, per germline. The CDR3 is made up of 14 amino acids. V was pared by 7 bases and J by 2 bases, with 12 bases between. In DNA form, the CDR3 reads TGTGCTAGTGCCTTTGGTGGGGCTGGAAACACCATATATTTT. It codes for CASAFGGAGNTIYF. Full variable domain (rest looked up from reference TRBV12-5 and TRBJ1-3): DARVTQTPRHKVTEMGQEVTMRCQPILGHNTVFWYRQTMMQGLELLAYFRNRAPLDDSGMPKDRFSAEMPDATLATLKIQPSEPRDSAVYFCASAFGGAGNTIYFGEGSWLTVV.

In this sample, this clonotype turned up many times. The V call is TRBV4-2, the J call TRBJ1-1; no reliable D call. The CDR3 has 14 amino acids. CDR1 and CDR2 (germline): LGHNA, YNFKEQ. Deletions cut 3 bases from V and 2 bases from J, with 10 bases between. In DNA, the CDR3 is TGTGCCAGCAGCCAGGACGCGGGAAACACTGAAGCTTTCTTT. Residues: CASSQDAGNTEAFF.

In its sample, this clonotype was seen many times. The V and J genes are TRBV7-8 and TRBJ2-7; 9 bases line up with TRBD2. V lost 4 bases to trimming and J lost 3 bases; unmatched junction nucleotides: 13. The CDR3 contains 17 residues. Germline V gene lookup returns CDR1 SGHVS and CDR2 FQNEAQ. The DNA for the CDR3 is TGTGCCAGCAGCTACGGGACTAGCCGAGGAGGGGGCTACGAGCAGTACTTC. Protein: CASSYGTSRGGGYEQYF.

The rearrangement uses TRBV7-3 and TRBJ2-1, with 14 bases lining up with TRBD2. The V gene's germline CDR1 is SGHTA and CDR2 FQGTGA. J was trimmed by 10 bases and V by 5 bases; bases with no gene match: 10. The CDR3 is 16 residues long. The chain's CDR3 is CASSPNGLAGGPEQFF. The CDR3 bases are TGTGCCAGCAGCCCCAACGGACTAGCGGGGGGCCCCGAGCAGTTCTTC.

This rearrangement joins TRBV5-4 to TRBJ2-5; D possibly matches TRBD1 or TRBD2 (6 bases each). Trimming removed 6 bases from V and 2 bases from J, with 11 bases in between. This CDR3 spans 13 amino acids. The germline V gene encodes CDR1 SGHNT and CDR2 YYREEE (reference sequence). The CDR3 region is CASNKGGQETQYF. CDR3 DNA: TGTGCCAGCAACAAGGGGGGTCAAGAGACCCAGTACTTC.

This clonotype was counted at least ten times. A junction end diverges from the germline sequence, so it may reflect a read error. The rearrangement links TRBV7-7 to TRBJ2-3, with D unclear. Germline CDR1 is SSHAT and CDR2 is FNYEAQ (reference sequence). The CDR3 is 14 residues long. In nucleotides, the CDR3 is TGTGCTAGCAGTACAGACCACCGCACAGATACGCAGTATTTT. Translating it yields CASSTDHRTDTQYF.

This clonotype was detected ten times or more. CDR3 sequence: CATRTGGTGELFF. DNA of the CDR3: TGTGCCACCAGGACAGGGGGGACCGGGGAGCTGTTTTTT. The chain combines TRBV2 with TRBJ2-2; 10 bases are a match to TRBD1. The germline V gene has CDR1 SNHLY and CDR2 FYNNEI. The CDR3 totals 13 residues. V gave up 10 bases and J gave up 5 bases; unmatched junction bases: 4.

On this clonotype itself: The missing conserved phenylalanine or tryptophan at the end of this CDR3 makes a read error likely. V is TRBV28 and J is TRBJ2-1, with 7 bases lining up with TRBD2. The CDR3 loop spans 16 amino acids. V was clipped by 7 bases and J by 5 bases; unmatched bases: 14. Germline V gene data show CDR1 as MDHEN and CDR2 as SYDVKM. In DNA form, the CDR3 reads TGTGCCAGCACCCTTAACGAGCGGGGCAGGCACAATGAGCAGTTCTTA. Residues: CASTLNERGRHNEQFL.

V is TRBV27 and J is TRBJ2-1; the match to TRBD1 covers 12 bases. The CDR3 runs 15 residues. CDR1 and CDR2 from the germline V gene are MNHEY and SMNVEV (reference sequence). V gave up 7 bases and J gave up 7 bases; unmatched junction bases: 8. This chain's CDR3 is CASTRGQGAGNEQFF. Here the CDR3 DNA reads TGTGCCAGCACCAGGGGACAGGGGGCGGGAAATGAGCAGTTCTTC.

This clonotype showed up many times. This chain uses TRBV5-4 with TRBJ2-3, with TRBD2 matching over 7 bases. The CDR3 runs 14 residues. Germline V gene lookup returns CDR1 SGHNT and CDR2 YYREEE (reference sequence). After removal of 0 bases from V and 6 bases from J, the junction contained 4 bases not matched to a gene. The CDR3 nucleotides read TGTGCCAGCAGCTTGGAACGGCGGGGGGATACGCAGTATTTT. As protein: CASSLERRGDTQYF.

Notes on this clonotype: No conserved phenylalanine or tryptophan ends this CDR3, so it is likely a read error. This sequence joins TRBV4-1 and TRBJ2-7; D is tentatively TRBD1 or TRBD2 (5 bases each). From germline, CDR1 is MGHRA and CDR2 YSYEKL. V lost 2 bases to trimming and J lost 2 bases, with 10 bases between them. The CDR3 length is 14 residues. The CDR3 reads CASSQRDGAYEQYL. The CDR3 DNA is TGCGCCAGCAGCCAAAGGGACGGCGCCTACGAGCAGTACTTA.

This clonotype was seen repeatedly, ten times or more. This chain connects TRBV7-9 to TRBJ1-1; no clear D. From germline, CDR1 is SEHNR and CDR2 FQNEAQ (reference sequence). CDR3 length equals 10 residues. The V end was cut by 5 bases, the J end by 7 bases, with 5 bases between. The CDR3 nucleotides read TGTGCCAGCAGCGGAAATGAAGCTTTCTTT. It codes for CASSGNEAFF. Supplemented by reference TRBV7-9 and TRBJ1-1, the full variable domain reads DTGVSQNPRHKITKRGQNVTFRCDPISEHNRLYWYRQTLGQGPEFLTYFQNEAQLEKSRLLSDRFSAERPKGSFSTLEIQRTEQGDSAMYLCASSGNEAFFGQGTRLTVV.

This clonotype has more than one count but fewer than ten. The chain uses TRBV11-2 and TRBJ1-3, with D possibly being TRBD1 (6 bases). Germline V lookup: CDR1 SGHAT, CDR2 FQNNGV. The V gene lost 3 bases and the J gene lost 3 bases, with 9 bases spanning the gap. The CDR3 is made up of 14 amino acids. The CDR3 nucleotides read TGTGCCAGCAGCTTCCGACAGGTTGGAAACACCATATATTTT. Its translation: CASSFRQVGNTIYF.

This clonotype showed up just a few times. This sequence joins TRBV24-1 and TRBJ2-3, with 7 bases aligning to TRBD1. V trimming: 4 bases; J trimming: 5 bases; junction bases outside the gene matches: 11. Germline CDR1 is KGHDR and CDR2 is SFDVKD. CDR3 size: 16 residues. In nucleotides, the CDR3 is TGTGCCACCAGTGACCCACAGGGGACAGCAAAAGATACGCAGTATTTT. Translating it yields CATSDPQGTAKDTQYF.